The sample holds a few counts of the clone carrying this TCR beta chain. The repertoire was sequenced with immunoSEQ multiplex PCR; TCRdb's copy has only in-frame clones and lacks some. The table records approximately 50,000 clones, 80% to 85% of them present only once. The sample belongs to a study of OX40 agonist ivuxolimab in advanced cancers. Germline CDR1 reads SGHVS; CDR2 reads FNYEAQ. The CDR3 has 14 residues. Trimming cost V 4 bases and J 0 bases, with 10 bases left between them. The sequencing used CD4+ or CD8+ T cells sorted from blood, collected in a trial of the OX40 agonist ivuxolimab. The source of this sequence is an adult with an advanced solid tumor such as melanoma, head and neck, liver or kidney cancer. This sequence joins TRBV7-6 and TRBJ2-7; TRBD1 is a possible D gene (6 bases). The DNA of the CDR3 is TGTGCCAGCAGCTCCTACAGGGTCTCCTACGAGCAGTACTTC. Translated, it gives CASSSYRVSYEQYF.